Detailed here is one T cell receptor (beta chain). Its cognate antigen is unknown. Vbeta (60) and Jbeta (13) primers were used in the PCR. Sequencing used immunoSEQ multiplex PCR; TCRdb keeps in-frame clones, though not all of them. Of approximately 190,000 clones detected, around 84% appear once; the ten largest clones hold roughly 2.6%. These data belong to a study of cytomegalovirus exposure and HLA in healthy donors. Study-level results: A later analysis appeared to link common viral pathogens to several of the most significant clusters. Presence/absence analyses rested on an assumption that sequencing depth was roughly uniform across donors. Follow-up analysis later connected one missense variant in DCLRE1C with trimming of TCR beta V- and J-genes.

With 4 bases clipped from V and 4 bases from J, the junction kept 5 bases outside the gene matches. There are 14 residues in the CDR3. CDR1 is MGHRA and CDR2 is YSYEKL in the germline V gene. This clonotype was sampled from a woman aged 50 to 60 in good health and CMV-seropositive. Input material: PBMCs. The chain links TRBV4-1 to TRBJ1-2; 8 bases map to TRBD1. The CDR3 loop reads CASSPSTGVYGYTF. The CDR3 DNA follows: TGCGCCAGCAGCCCGTCGACAGGGGTCTATGGCTACACCTTC.